Listed below are T cell receptor beta chains from one sample, sequenced in a study of graft-versus-host responses after intestinal transplantation. TCRdb's table, derived via immunoSEQ multiplex PCR, lists solely in-frame clones and lacks some. The sample lists tens of thousands of clones, approximately 93% occurring once. The antigens for these receptors are not known. This specimen consisted of unstimulated CD8+ T cells sorted from spleen or lymph node cells, obtained before transplant. Receptors were obtained from a human donor who was the organ donor for an intestinal transplant. The CDR3 runs from the conserved cysteine through the conserved F or W. The order of the fields is V gene, D gene, clone size, J gene, CDR3 protein, CDR3 DNA. D genes are given only for firm matches. Expanded clones get a size class; other rows say once, few or many, or leave the size out.

>TRBV27|NA|NA|TRBJ2-1
CASSNDFEQFF
TGTGCCAGCAGTAACGATTTTGAGCAGTTCTTC
>TRBV21-1|NA|NA|TRBJ2-3
CASSGPDGTSGTDTQYF
TGTGCCAGCAGCGGTCCAGATGGGACTAGCGGCACAGATACGCAGTATTTT
>TRBV7-8|NA|NA|TRBJ2-5
CASSLPRDPARETQYF
TGTGCCAGCAGCTTACCCCGGGACCCCGCCCGGGAGACCCAGTACTTC
>TRBV6-1|TRBD1|NA|TRBJ1-1
CASSEIIGTGFFGATEAFF
TGTGCCAGCAGTGAAATAATAGGGACAGGGTTTTTCGGCGCGACTGAAGCTTTCTTT
>TRBV20-1|NA|NA|TRBJ1-1
CSGDDAEAFF
TGCAGTGGGGATGACGCCGAAGCTTTCTTT
>TRBV19|NA|few|TRBJ2-5
CASSIGSGWETQYF
TGTGCCAGTAGTATAGGGTCGGGGTGGGAGACCCAGTACTTC
>TRBV6-5|NA|NA|TRBJ1-2
CASSYGRGGYGYTF
TGTGCCAGCAGTTACGGCAGGGGAGGGTATGGCTACACCTTC
>TRBV27|NA|few|TRBJ2-6
CASSLTGANVLTF
TGTGCCAGCAGTCTAACTGGGGCCAACGTCCTGACTTTC
>TRBV7-9|NA|NA|TRBJ1-1
CASSSSARNTEAFF
TGTGCCAGCAGCTCTAGTGCCAGGAACACTGAAGCTTTCTTT
>TRBV28|TRBD1|NA|TRBJ2-7
CASSILLLIKDRESYEQYF
TGTGCCAGCAGTATTCTACTCTTAATAAAGGACAGGGAGTCCTACGAGCAGTACTTC
>TRBV7-6|TRBD2|NA|TRBJ2-7
CASSLVAGVNFYEQYF
TGTGCCAGCAGCTTAGTTGCGGGGGTGAATTTCTACGAGCAGTACTTC
>TRBV9|TRBD1|NA|TRBJ1-6
CASSVGQGGRSYNSPLHF
TGTGCCAGCAGCGTAGGACAGGGGGGACGGTCCTATAATTCACCCCTCCACTTT
>TRBV6-1|NA|NA|TRBJ2-5
CASSVIGWVQETQYF
TGTGCCAGCAGTGTAATAGGGTGGGTTCAAGAGACCCAGTACTTC
>TRBV7-9|NA|NA|TRBJ1-1
CASSLDGEAFF
TGTGCCAGCAGCTTAGACGGTGAAGCTTTCTTT
>TRBV7-2|NA|NA|TRBJ2-7
CASSLPSYEQYF
TGTGCCAGCAGCTTGCCCTCCTACGAGCAGTACTTC